These 14 T cell receptor beta chains were sequenced from one sample in a study of T cell responses to AZD1222 COVID-19 vaccine (dated by TCRdb to the early 2020s). The library was produced with the immunoSEQ multiplex PCR assay. TCRdb obtained this table from immuneACCESS and retained in-frame rearrangements with V and J assigned. These tables miss some clones; where compared with another copy, unresolved V genes account for less than half of the shortfall, and the remainder is unexplained. The sample contains roughly 80,000 clones, 65% to 85% of them found a single time. Around 3% of the sample belongs to the ten largest clones. Per the publication, the time point label means: baseline before first vaccination. The sample in question was peripheral blood, obtained on day 0 of AZD1222 vaccination. The receptors stem from an adult in good health.

This clone was observed at least ten times. The CDR3 nucleotides are TGTGCCAGCGGAACAGGGGTCTACGAGCAGTACTTC. Translated, it gives CASGTGVYEQYF. The chain uses TRBV9 and TRBJ2-7; 7 bases are shared with TRBD1. The length of the CDR3 is 12 residues. V was clipped by 7 bases and J by 3 bases; unmatched bases: 4. Looked up from germline, CDR1 is SGDLS and CDR2 is YYNGEE.

The chain employs TRBV6-5 and TRBJ1-1; no definite D call. The CDR3 length is 15 residues. Trimming took off 0 bases at V and 0 bases at J, with 8 bases between the two ends. The germline CDR1 and CDR2 sequences are MNHEY and SVGAGI. In DNA form, the CDR3 reads TGTGCCAGCAGTTACTCGAGGGCAGTGAACACTGAAGCTTTCTTT. This sequence encodes CASSYSRAVNTEAFF.

J is TRBJ1-6 and V is TRBV6-5; D gene ambiguous. V was pared by 6 bases and J by 7 bases, with 7 bases between. This CDR3 comprises 12 residues. In germline, CDR1 is MNHEY, CDR2 SVGAGI. The CDR3 DNA reads TGTGCCAGCAGAGTCAAGAATTCACCCCTCCACTTT. It specifies CASRVKNSPLHF.

The chain has TRBV19 and TRBJ1-2, with a possible D match to TRBD1 (5 bases). V lost 5 bases to trimming and J lost 9 bases, with 16 bases between them. The germline V gene has CDR1 LNHDA and CDR2 SQIVND (reference sequence). This CDR3 spans 13 amino acids. The CDR3 DNA sequence: TGTGCCAGTAGTCGCTCCGGGACCTCCCGCTACACCTTC. Translation gives CASSRSGTSRYTF.

The gene calls are TRBV19 and TRBJ2-1; D remains unclear. The germline CDR1 and CDR2 sequences are LNHDA and SQIVND (reference sequence). This CDR3 has 14 residues. V was clipped by 3 bases and J by 8 bases, with 14 bases between them. The chain's CDR3 is CASSILGALHEQFF. Here the CDR3 DNA reads TGTGCCAGTAGTATTCTAGGAGCTTTGCATGAGCAGTTCTTC.

Only a few counts were recorded for this clone. The V and J genes are TRBV28 and TRBJ1-2; maybe TRBD1 (6 bases). CDR1 is MDHEN, CDR2 SYDVKM, per germline. Between the trimmed V and J ends, which lost 2 bases and 5 bases, there was a span of 9 bases. The CDR3 consists of 13 residues. CDR3 sequence: CASSLPGDYGYTF. CDR3 DNA sequence: TGTGCCAGCAGTTTACCAGGGGATTATGGCTACACCTTC.

The chain is built from TRBV4-1 and TRBJ1-2; D remains ambiguous. There are 17 residues in the CDR3. V lost 1 base and J 1 base, leaving 16 bases between the germline ends. From germline, CDR1 is MGHRA and CDR2 YSYEKL. The CDR3 region is CASSQVGKRRDNYGYTF. Here the CDR3 DNA reads TGCGCCAGCAGCCAAGTCGGTAAGAGACGAGATAACTATGGCTACACCTTC.

J is TRBJ2-7 and V is TRBV5-4, with 11 bases matching TRBD2. CDR1 is SGHNT, CDR2 YYREEE, per germline (reference sequence). The J segment lost 1 base and the V segment lost 4 bases, leaving 7 bases of the junction unmatched. The CDR3 is 16 residues long. As DNA, the CDR3 is TGTGCCAGCAGCGACCCAGGGACTAGCGGATCCTACGAGCAGTACTTC. Its translation is CASSDPGTSGSYEQYF.

The chain joins TRBV2 to TRBJ1-3, with TRBD1 as a possible D gene (5 bases). V was cut by 7 bases and J by 7 bases, with 14 bases left in between. Germline lookup yields CDR1 SNHLY and CDR2 FYNNEI. The CDR3 covers 13 residues. The CDR3 sequence: CASKERRGNTIYF. The DNA of the CDR3 is TGTGCCAGCAAAGAGCGTCGGGGGAACACCATATATTTT.

This clone showed up just once. This rearrangement joins TRBV7-2 to TRBJ1-4; D uncertain. The CDR3 loop spans 13 amino acids. Germline CDR1 SGHTA, CDR2 FQGNSA. V dropped 1 base and J dropped 10 bases, with 10 bases sitting between them. CDR3 region: CASSLGGVGKLFF. The DNA of the CDR3 is TGTGCCAGCAGCTTAGGGGGTGTGGGAAAACTGTTTTTT.

The DNA for the CDR3 is TGTGCCAGCAGCATGGGACAGGATAACTATGGCTACACCTTC. Its translation is CASSMGQDNYGYTF. The rearrangement links TRBV5-4 to TRBJ1-2, with 8 bases lining up with TRBD1. This CDR3 spans 14 amino acids. V lost 4 bases and J lost 1; bases outside the gene matches: 3. CDR1 is SGHNT, CDR2 YYREEE, per germline (reference sequence).

This chain links TRBV12-3 or TRBV12-4 with TRBJ2-2; weak D call: TRBD2 (6 bases). V lost 6 bases, J lost 15 bases, and 17 bases lay in between. CDR3 length: 12 residues. CDR3 loop: CASSRGTADLFF. The DNA of the CDR3 is TGTGCCAGCAGCCGGGGGACCGCCGATTTGTTTTTT.

The rearrangement uses TRBV9 and TRBJ1-1; D unresolved. Germline V lookup: CDR1 SGDLS, CDR2 YYNGEE. Trimming removed 0 bases at V and 1 base at J, with 7 bases between. The CDR3 has 14 residues. In DNA form, the CDR3 reads TGTGCCAGCAGCGTAGTTGCCGGGAACACTGAAGCTTTCTTT. The encoded protein is CASSVVAGNTEAFF.

The gene calls are TRBV9 and TRBJ1-3, with 10 positions matching TRBD1. CDR3 size: 15 residues. CDR1 is SGDLS and CDR2 is YYNGEE in the germline V gene. Unmatched junction bases numbered 3, after V lost 4 bases and J lost 2 bases. In DNA, the CDR3 is TGTGCCAGCAGCCCCGGGACAGGGGCTGGAAACACCATATATTTT. This encodes CASSPGTGAGNTIYF.